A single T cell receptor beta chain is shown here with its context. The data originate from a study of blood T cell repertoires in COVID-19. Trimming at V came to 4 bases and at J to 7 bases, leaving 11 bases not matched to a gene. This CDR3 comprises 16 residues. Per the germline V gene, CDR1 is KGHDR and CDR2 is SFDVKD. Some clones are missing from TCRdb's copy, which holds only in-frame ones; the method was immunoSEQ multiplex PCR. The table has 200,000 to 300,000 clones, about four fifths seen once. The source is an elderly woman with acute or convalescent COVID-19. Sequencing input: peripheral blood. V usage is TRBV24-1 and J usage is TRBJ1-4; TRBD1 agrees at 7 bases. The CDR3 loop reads CATSDPGGGGVEKLFF. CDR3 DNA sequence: TGTGCCACCAGTGACCCCGGAGGAGGGGGCGTTGAAAAACTGTTTTTT.